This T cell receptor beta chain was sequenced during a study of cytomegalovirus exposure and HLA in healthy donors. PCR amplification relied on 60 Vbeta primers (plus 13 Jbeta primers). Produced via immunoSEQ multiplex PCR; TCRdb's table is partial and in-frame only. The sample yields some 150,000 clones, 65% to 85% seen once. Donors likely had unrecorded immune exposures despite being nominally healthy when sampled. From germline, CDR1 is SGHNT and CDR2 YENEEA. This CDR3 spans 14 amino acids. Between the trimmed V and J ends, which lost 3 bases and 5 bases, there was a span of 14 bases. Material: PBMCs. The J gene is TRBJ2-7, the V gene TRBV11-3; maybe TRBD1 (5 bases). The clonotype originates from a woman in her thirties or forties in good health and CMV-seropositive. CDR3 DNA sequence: TGTGCCAGCAGCTTGGGGCACATACGGGACGAGCAGTACTTC. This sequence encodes CASSLGHIRDEQYF.